Shown below are 6 T cell receptor beta chains from a single sample sequenced in a study of T cells in Graves' hyperthyroidism and ophthalmopathy. The source material, RNA transcripts, was used to amplify TCR beta CDR3 regions. RT-PCR in the first round (using the HTBI primer set) targeted the TCR CDR3. One entry per CDR3 protein, called by TCRdb with MiXCR from the multiplex PCR reads. The sample shows roughly 660,000 distinct CDR3 sequences, approximately 15% of them seen only once. Sequencing was carried out using blood. These receptors originate from a man aged 45-60 years with Graves' hyperthyroidism.

The chain uses TRBV7-9 and TRBJ1-2; D is ambiguous. Germline CDR1 is SEHNR and CDR2 is FQNEAQ (reference sequence). V dropped 5 bases and J dropped 8 bases, with 9 bases sitting between them. CDR3 length: 11 amino acids. The CDR3, as DNA: TGTGCCAGCAGCCCGGCCGGAGGCTACACCTTC. This translates into CASSPAGGYTF.

This clonotype was seen repeatedly, ten times or more. The chain couples TRBV6-5 to TRBJ2-2, with 14 positions matching TRBD2. The junction had 8 bases not matched to a gene; V was cut back by 2 bases and J by 6 bases. The CDR3 runs to 18 residues. Per germline, CDR1 MNHEY and CDR2 SVGAGI. CDR3: CASSYLGLAGAAPGELFF. CDR3 in DNA: TGTGCCAGCAGTTACCTGGGACTAGCGGGAGCGGCACCCGGGGAGCTGTTTTTT.

The rearrangement links TRBV4-1 to TRBJ2-7; a weak D match, TRBD1 (5 bases). The germline CDR1 and CDR2 sequences are MGHRA and YSYEKL. The CDR3 has 13 amino acids. V was cut by 0 bases and J by 5 bases, with 8 bases left in between. CDR3 DNA: TGCGCCAGCAGCCAAGATCCAGGGAACGAGCAGTACTTC. This sequence encodes CASSQDPGNEQYF.

This clonotype showed up many times. This chain links TRBV28 with TRBJ2-5; TRBD1 aligns across 8 bases. CDR1 is MDHEN and CDR2 is SYDVKM in the germline V gene. V was clipped by 2 bases and J by 1 base; unmatched bases: 9. The CDR3 has 17 amino acids. For the CDR3, the DNA is TGTGCCAGCAGTTTACCCCTAGGCAGGGGGCTCCAAGAGACCCAGTACTTC. As protein: CASSLPLGRGLQETQYF.

This clonotype came up a few times. The chain is built from TRBV5-8 and TRBJ1-3; no reliable D call. In germline, CDR1 is SGHTS, CDR2 YDEGEE. The CDR3 runs 12 residues. V lost 5 bases and J 4 bases, leaving 7 bases between the germline ends. The CDR3 region is CASRRDGNTIYF. DNA for the CDR3: TGTGCCAGCAGACGTGACGGAAACACCATATATTTT.

In nucleotides, the CDR3 is TGTGCCAGCAGCCAAGCCTCTAGCGGGAGGGCCGTCGAGCAGTTCTTC. Translation: CASSQASSGRAVEQFF. This chain connects TRBV3-1 to TRBJ2-1; 12 nucleotides align to TRBD2. V trimming: 1 base; J trimming: 10 bases; junction bases outside the gene matches: 8. Germline V gene lookup returns CDR1 LGHDT and CDR2 YNNKEL (reference sequence). This CDR3 is built from 16 residues.